These T cell receptor beta chains were read from a single sample in a study of T cell repertoires in cytomegalovirus infection. Each CDR3 protein gets one entry after TCRdb re-called the reads with MiXCR. The sample shows 500,000 to 600,000 distinct CDR3 sequences, about 17% of them seen only once. The sequenced sample consisted of CD8+ T cells from PBMCs. The receptors here all came from a human donor in good health (CMV status not recorded). Some clones in this sample may be carry-over from other donors' samples. Each CDR3 is given with its conserved first and last residue. The order of the fields is J gene, V gene, D gene, clone size, CDR3 protein, CDR3 DNA. D genes are given only for firm matches. Clone size is not always given. Where it is, it says once, few, many or a class for expanded clones.

TRBJ1-3,TRBV28,-,once,CASSLDFWATGGTIYF,TGTGCCAGCAGTTTAGACTTTTGGGCCACCGGTGGCACCATATATTTT
TRBJ2-1,TRBV5-6,-,-,CASSLVTGTEEQFF,TGTGCCAGCAGCTTGGTTACAGGGACGGAGGAGCAGTTCTTC
TRBJ2-2,TRBV3-1,-,-,CASSQDRLTGELFF,TGTGCCAGCAGCCAAGATAGGCTTACCGGGGAGCTGTTTTTT
TRBJ2-2,TRBV5-6,-,-,CASSLVQGPGELFF,TGTGCCAGCAGCTTAGTTCAGGGCCCCGGGGAGCTGTTTTTT
TRBJ1-5,TRBV10-3,-,-,CAISESTVHGGDQPQHF,TGTGCCATCAGTGAGTCGACGGTTCACGGAGGAGATCAGCCCCAGCATTTT
TRBJ2-7,TRBV7-8,TRBD2,many,CASSFRTSATYEQYF,TGTGCCAGCAGCTTCCGGACTAGCGCAACCTACGAGCAGTACTTC
TRBJ1-5,TRBV12-5,-,many,CASGLGGPQPQHF,TGTGCTAGTGGTTTAGGGGGGCCTCAGCCCCAGCATTTT
TRBJ2-7,TRBV12-3/TRBV12-4,-,-,CASSTSLQGGYEQYF,TGTGCCAGCAGCACATCGTTACAAGGGGGCTACGAGCAGTACTTC
TRBJ2-3,TRBV5-1,-,-,CASSFTGRRVTDTQYF,TGCGCCAGCAGCTTCACAGGGAGGCGAGTCACAGATACGCAGTATTTT
TRBJ2-5,TRBV2,-,once,CTRLDFSGGETQYF,TGTACCAGGTTGGACTTTTCTGGAGGCGAGACCCAGTACTTC
TRBJ1-4,TRBV7-9,-,few,CASSPGRGLNEKLFF,TGTGCCAGCAGCCCAGGGCGGGGGCTAAATGAAAAACTGTTTTTT
TRBJ1-2,TRBV6-1,-,many,CATLTGEFMSYTF,TGTGCCACCTTGACAGGAGAGTTCATGAGCTACACCTTC
TRBJ1-2,TRBV9,TRBD1,-,CASRDRVHGYTF,TGTGCCAGCAGGGACAGGGTTCATGGCTACACCTTC
TRBJ1-6,TRBV7-2,TRBD1,-,CASSLGTAHYNSPLHF,TGTGCCAGCAGCCTAGGGACAGCTCACTATAATTCACCCCTCCACTTT
TRBJ2-3,TRBV9,TRBD2,-,CASSVHPFRGAGGPDTQYF,TGTGCCAGCAGCGTACATCCCTTTAGGGGAGCGGGAGGTCCAGATACGCAGTATTTT
TRBJ2-2,TRBV11-2,TRBD2,-,CASSLDPSGGGTGELFF,TGTGCCAGCAGCTTAGATCCTAGCGGGGGGGGTACCGGGGAGCTGTTTTTT
TRBJ2-7,TRBV27,-,many,CASSFGSGASYEQYF,TGTGCCAGCAGTTTTGGTAGCGGTGCTTCCTACGAGCAGTACTTC
TRBJ1-1,TRBV29-1,-,-,CSVRSFRNTEAFF,TGCAGCGTTCGCTCCTTTAGGAACACTGAAGCTTTCTTT